This T cell receptor beta chain was found in a study of blood T cell repertoires in COVID-19. Study-level information: Spain, Italy and the United States supplied samples that represented acute and convalescent COVID-19. T cells, B-cell-depleted T cells, or PBMCs provided the cDNA or gDNA that served as material.

CDR1 is LGHDT, CDR2 YNNKEL, per germline (reference sequence). V shed 7 bases and J 5 bases; nucleotides not matched to a gene: 11. The CDR3 extends over 14 amino acids. Under the authors' procedure: Researchers report that nucleated cell counts were estimated from reference gene primer amplification. Repertoires were generated with immunoSEQ multiplex PCR, while TCRdb's copy carries only in-frame clones and drops some. The DNA was the basis for D and trimming; V, J and clone size are from that table. The data contain approximately 70,000 clones, 75% to 90% of them seen just once; the ten biggest clones take up more than 2%.

This clonotype originated in a man aged 80 or over with active or convalescent COVID-19. V usage is TRBV3-1 (or the pseudogene TRBV3-2) and J usage is TRBJ2-7, with 7 positions matching TRBD2. Input material: peripheral blood. CDR3 nucleotide sequence: TGTGCCAGCAACAAGAGACTAGCCCAGAACGAGCAGTACTTC. Protein: CASNKRLAQNEQYF.